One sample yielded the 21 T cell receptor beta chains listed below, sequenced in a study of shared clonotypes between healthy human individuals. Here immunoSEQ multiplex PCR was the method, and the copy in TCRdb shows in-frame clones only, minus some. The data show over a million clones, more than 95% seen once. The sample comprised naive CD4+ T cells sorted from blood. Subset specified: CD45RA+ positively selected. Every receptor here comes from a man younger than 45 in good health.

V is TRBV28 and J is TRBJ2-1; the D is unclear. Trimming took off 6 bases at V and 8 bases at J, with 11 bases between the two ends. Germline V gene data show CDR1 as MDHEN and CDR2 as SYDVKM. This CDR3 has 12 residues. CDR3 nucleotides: TGTGCCAGCAGGGAAGGCCCCCATGAGCAGTTCTTC. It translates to CASREGPHEQFF. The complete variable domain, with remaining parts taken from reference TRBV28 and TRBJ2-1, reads DVKVTQSSRYLVKRTGEKVFLECVQDMDHENMFWYRQDPGLGLRLIYFSYDVKMKEKGDIPEGYSVSREKKERFSLILESASTNQTSMYLCASREGPHEQFFGPGTRLTVL.

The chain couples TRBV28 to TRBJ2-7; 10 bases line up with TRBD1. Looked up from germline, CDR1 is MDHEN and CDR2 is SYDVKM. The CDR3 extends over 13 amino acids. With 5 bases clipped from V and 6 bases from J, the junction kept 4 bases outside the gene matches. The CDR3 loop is CASSDRGLGEQYF. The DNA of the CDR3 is TGTGCCAGCAGTGACAGGGGGCTCGGCGAGCAGTACTTC. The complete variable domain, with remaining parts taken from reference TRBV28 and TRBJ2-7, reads DVKVTQSSRYLVKRTGEKVFLECVQDMDHENMFWYRQDPGLGLRLIYFSYDVKMKEKGDIPEGYSVSREKKERFSLILESASTNQTSMYLCASSDRGLGEQYFGPGTRLTVT.

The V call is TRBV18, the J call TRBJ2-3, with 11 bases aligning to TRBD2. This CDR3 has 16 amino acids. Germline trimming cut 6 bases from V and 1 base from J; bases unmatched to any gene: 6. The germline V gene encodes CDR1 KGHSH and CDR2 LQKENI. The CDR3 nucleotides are TGTGCCAGCTCGTCGCCGGGACTAGCGGGCACAGATACGCAGTATTTT. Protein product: CASSSPGLAGTDTQYF. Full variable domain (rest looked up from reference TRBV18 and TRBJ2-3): NAGVMQNPRHLVRRRGQEARLRCSPMKGHSHVYWYRQLPEEGLKFMVYLQKENIIDESGMPKERFSAEFPKEGPSILRIQQVVRGDSAAYFCASSSPGLAGTDTQYFGPGTRLTVL.

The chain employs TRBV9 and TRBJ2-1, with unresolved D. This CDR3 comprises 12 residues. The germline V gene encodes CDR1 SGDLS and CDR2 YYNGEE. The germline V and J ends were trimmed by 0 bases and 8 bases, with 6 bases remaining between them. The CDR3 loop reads CASSVVDYEQFF. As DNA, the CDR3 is TGTGCCAGCAGCGTAGTAGATTATGAGCAGTTCTTC.

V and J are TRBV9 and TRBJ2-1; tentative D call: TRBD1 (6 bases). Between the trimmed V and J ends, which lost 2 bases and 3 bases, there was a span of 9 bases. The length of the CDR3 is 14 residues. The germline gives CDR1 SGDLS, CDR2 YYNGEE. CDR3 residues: CASSVDSYYNEQFF. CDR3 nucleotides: TGTGCCAGCAGCGTGGACAGTTACTACAATGAGCAGTTCTTC. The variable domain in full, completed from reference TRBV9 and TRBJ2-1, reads DSGVTQTPKHLITATGQRVTLRCSPRSGDLSVYWYQQSLDQGLQFLIQYYNGEERAKGNILERFSAQQFPDLHSELNLSSLELGDSALYFCASSVDSYYNEQFFGPGTRLTVL.

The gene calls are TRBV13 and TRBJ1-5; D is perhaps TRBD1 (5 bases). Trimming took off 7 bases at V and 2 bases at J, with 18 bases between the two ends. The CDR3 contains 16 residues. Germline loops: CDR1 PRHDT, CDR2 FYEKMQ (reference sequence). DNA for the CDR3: TGTGCCAGCAACCGGTTACAGGAAGGGGGCAATCAGCCCCAGCATTTT. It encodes CASNRLQEGGNQPQHF.

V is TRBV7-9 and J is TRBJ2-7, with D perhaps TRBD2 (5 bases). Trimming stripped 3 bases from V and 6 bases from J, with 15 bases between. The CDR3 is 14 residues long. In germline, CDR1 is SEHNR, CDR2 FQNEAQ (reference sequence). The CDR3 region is CASSFLGASIEQYF. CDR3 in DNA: TGTGCCAGCAGCTTCCTGGGAGCCTCTATCGAGCAGTACTTC.

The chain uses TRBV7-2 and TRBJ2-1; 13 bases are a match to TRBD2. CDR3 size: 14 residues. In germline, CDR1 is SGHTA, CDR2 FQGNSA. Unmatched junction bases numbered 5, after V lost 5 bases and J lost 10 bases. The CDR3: CASSRTSGRREQFF. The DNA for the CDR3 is TGTGCCAGCAGCAGGACTAGCGGGAGAAGAGAGCAGTTCTTC.

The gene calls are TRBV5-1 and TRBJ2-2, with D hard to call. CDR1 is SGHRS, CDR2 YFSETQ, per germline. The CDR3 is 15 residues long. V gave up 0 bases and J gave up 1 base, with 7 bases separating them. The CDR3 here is CASSLVPKNTGELFF. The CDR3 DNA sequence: TGCGCCAGCAGCTTGGTTCCCAAGAACACCGGGGAGCTGTTTTTT.

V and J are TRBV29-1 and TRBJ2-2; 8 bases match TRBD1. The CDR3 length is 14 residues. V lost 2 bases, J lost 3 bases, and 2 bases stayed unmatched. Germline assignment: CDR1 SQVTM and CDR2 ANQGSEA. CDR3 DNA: TGCAGCGTTGAACGGGACAGGTACACCGGGGAGCTGTTTTTT. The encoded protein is CSVERDRYTGELFF.

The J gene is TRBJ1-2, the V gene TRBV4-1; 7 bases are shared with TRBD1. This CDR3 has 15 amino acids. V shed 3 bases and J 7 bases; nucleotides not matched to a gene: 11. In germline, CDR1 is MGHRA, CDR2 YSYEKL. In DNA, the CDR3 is TGCGCCAGCAGCCAGTATGGTGGCGACAGGGCTGGCTACACCTTC. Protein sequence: CASSQYGGDRAGYTF.

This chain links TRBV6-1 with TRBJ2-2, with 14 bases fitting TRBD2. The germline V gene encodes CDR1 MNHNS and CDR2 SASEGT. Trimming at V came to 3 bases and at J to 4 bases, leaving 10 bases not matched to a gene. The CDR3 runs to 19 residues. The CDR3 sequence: CASSEPLRLAGGVTGELFF. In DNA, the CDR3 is TGTGCCAGCAGTGAGCCTTTGAGACTAGCGGGAGGGGTCACCGGGGAGCTGTTTTTT.

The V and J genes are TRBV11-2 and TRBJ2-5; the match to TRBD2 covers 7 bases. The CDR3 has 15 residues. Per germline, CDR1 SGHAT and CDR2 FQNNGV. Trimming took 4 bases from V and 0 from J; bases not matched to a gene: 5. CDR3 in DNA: TGTGCCAGCAGCTCAGGCGGGAGCCACCAAGAGACCCAGTACTTC. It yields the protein CASSSGGSHQETQYF.

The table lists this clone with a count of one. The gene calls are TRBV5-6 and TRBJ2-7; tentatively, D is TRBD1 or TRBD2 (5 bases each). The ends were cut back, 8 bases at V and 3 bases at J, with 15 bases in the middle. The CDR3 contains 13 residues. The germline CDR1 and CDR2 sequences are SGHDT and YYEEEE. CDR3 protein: CASKGPQGYEQYF. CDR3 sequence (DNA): TGTGCCAGTAAGGGACCGCAGGGCTACGAGCAGTACTTC.

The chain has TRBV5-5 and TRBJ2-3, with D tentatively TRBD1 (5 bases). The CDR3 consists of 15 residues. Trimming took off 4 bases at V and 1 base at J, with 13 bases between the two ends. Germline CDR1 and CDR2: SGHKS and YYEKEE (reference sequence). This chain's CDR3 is CASSPLRVGTDTQYF. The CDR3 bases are TGTGCCAGCAGCCCACTCAGGGTTGGCACAGATACGCAGTATTTT.

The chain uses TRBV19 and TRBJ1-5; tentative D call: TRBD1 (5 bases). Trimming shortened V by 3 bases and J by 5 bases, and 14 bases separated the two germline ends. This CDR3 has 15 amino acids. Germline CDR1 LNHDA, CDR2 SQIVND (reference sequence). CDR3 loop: CASSITGGPYQPQHF. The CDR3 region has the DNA TGTGCCAGTAGTATTACAGGAGGTCCCTATCAGCCCCAGCATTTT.

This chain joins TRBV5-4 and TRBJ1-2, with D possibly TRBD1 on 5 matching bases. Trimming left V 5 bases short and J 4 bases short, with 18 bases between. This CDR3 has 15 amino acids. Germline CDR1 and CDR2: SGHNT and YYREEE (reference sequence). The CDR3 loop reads CASRRGAERAYGYTF. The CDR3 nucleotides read TGTGCCAGCAGACGCGGGGCCGAGAGGGCCTATGGCTACACCTTC.

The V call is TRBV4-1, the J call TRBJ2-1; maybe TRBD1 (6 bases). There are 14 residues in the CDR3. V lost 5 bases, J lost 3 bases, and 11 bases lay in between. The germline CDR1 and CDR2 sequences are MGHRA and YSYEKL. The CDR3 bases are TGCGCCAGCAGCAAGGGGGAGATCTACAATGAGCAGTTCTTC. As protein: CASSKGEIYNEQFF.

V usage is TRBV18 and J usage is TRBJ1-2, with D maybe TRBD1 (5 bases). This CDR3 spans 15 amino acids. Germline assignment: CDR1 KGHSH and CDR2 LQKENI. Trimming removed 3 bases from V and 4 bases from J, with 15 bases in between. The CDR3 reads CASSPETGLVYGYTF. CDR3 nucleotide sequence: TGTGCCAGCTCACCTGAAACAGGTCTGGTCTATGGCTACACCTTC.

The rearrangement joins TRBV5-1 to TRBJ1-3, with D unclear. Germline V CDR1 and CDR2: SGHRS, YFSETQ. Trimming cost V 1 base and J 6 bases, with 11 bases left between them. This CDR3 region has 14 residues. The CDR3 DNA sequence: TGCGCCAGCAGCTTGACGGGAGGCGAAAACACCATATATTTT. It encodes CASSLTGGENTIYF.

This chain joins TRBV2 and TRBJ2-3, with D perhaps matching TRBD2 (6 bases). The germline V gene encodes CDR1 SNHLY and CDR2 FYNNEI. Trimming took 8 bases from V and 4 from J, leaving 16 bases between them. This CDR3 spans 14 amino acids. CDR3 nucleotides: TGTGCCAGCGGGTTGAGAGCGGGCCCAGATACGCAGTATTTT. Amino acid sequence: CASGLRAGPDTQYF.